Below are 11 T cell receptor beta chains sequenced from a single sample in a study of blood T cells in healthy people across ages (dated by TCRdb to 2014 to 2015). Library prep was done by 5' RACE. Data came from an Illumina HiSeq 2500. A second PCR of about 7 to 12 cycles was run with a J-beta primer mix and a sample-barcoded 5' primer. Clones were called with MiXCR by TCRdb after fastp trimmed the public reads at Q25, and only in-frame beta chains were retained. For every CDR3 protein sequence, its rows merge into one entry that carries the most common genes and DNA. The sample table shows about 1.6 million distinct CDR3 sequences, and approximately 32% are seen once. The ten largest clones add up to approximately 10% of the sample. The sequenced material came from blood. These receptors were collected from a woman aged 30 to 39 in good health.

This clonotype occurred many times. V is TRBV20-1 and J is TRBJ2-7; 7 nucleotides align to TRBD1. J gave up 4 bases and V 1 base, and 4 bases lay outside the gene matches. This CDR3 has 13 amino acids. Germline CDR1 is DFQATT and CDR2 is SNEGSKA (reference sequence). The CDR3 sequence: CSARVTGEYEQYF. Written as DNA, the CDR3 is TGCAGTGCTAGAGTAACAGGGGAGTACGAGCAGTACTTC.

This clonotype was counted at least ten times. This CDR3 reads CASSQVLYRETDTQYF. The CDR3, as DNA: TGCGCCAGCAGCCAAGTTTTATACCGGGAGACAGATACGCAGTATTTT. The chain employs TRBV4-1 and TRBJ2-3, with D possibly matching TRBD2 (6 bases). V lost 1 base and J lost 3, with 14 bases in between. Germline CDR1 MGHRA, CDR2 YSYEKL. This CDR3 is 16 amino acids long.

This clonotype was picked up many times. The rearrangement uses TRBV12-3 or TRBV12-4 and TRBJ2-5, with 11 positions matching TRBD1. Trimming at V came to 9 bases and at J to 3 bases, leaving 6 bases not matched to a gene. This CDR3 is 14 amino acids long. The CDR3: CASRRDRGEETQYF. The CDR3 DNA sequence: TGTGCCAGTCGGAGGGACAGGGGGGAAGAGACCCAGTACTTC.

This clonotype was observed a handful of times. The chain has TRBV9 and TRBJ2-1, with 12 bases aligning to TRBD2. The CDR3 loop spans 14 amino acids. Germline-derived CDR1 and CDR2 are SGDLS and YYNGEE. V was clipped by 3 bases and J by 9 bases; unmatched bases: 4. The CDR3 nucleotides are TGTGCCAGCAGCGCCCTAGCGGGGGGGCGTGAGCAGTTCTTC. This encodes CASSALAGGREQFF.

The J gene is TRBJ1-1, the V gene TRBV29-1; tentatively, D is TRBD1 (5 bases). The CDR3 spans 13 residues. The germline V gene has CDR1 SQVTM and CDR2 ANQGSEA. V gave up 4 bases and J gave up 8 bases, with 17 bases separating them. The CDR3 sequence: CSVGDWVTEEAFF. The DNA for the CDR3 is TGCAGCGTTGGGGACTGGGTCACCGAAGAAGCTTTCTTT.

Ten or more counts support this clonotype. CDR3 residues: CAWSLDRGSPDTQYF. CDR3 bases: TGTGCCTGGAGCCTCGACAGGGGCAGCCCAGATACGCAGTATTTT. V and J are TRBV30 and TRBJ2-3, with 8 bases fitting TRBD1. CDR1 and CDR2 (germline): GTSNPN, SVGIG (reference sequence). There are 15 residues in the CDR3. V gave up 3 bases and J gave up 4 bases; unmatched junction bases: 9.

This chain joins TRBV5-1 and TRBJ2-1; D is possibly TRBD1 (5 bases). Germline V gene sequence: CDR1 SGHRS, CDR2 YFSETQ. V lost 0 bases, J lost 2 bases, and 15 bases lay in between. This CDR3 is built from 17 residues. In DNA form, the CDR3 reads TGCGCCAGCAGCTTGGCCCCGCAGGGCACGGCCTACAATGAGCAGTTCTTC. This gives the protein CASSLAPQGTAYNEQFF.

This clonotype was seen just once. The J gene is TRBJ2-7, the V gene TRBV20-1; D uncertain. The J call may be mistaken, given a closer DNA end match to TRBJ2-5. CDR3 length equals 14 residues. Germline lookup yields CDR1 DFQATT and CDR2 SNEGSKA (reference sequence). CDR3 coding DNA: TGCAGTGCTAGAGGGACCCCCGTTTGGGAGACCCAGTACTTC. Translated, it gives CSARGTPVWETQYF.

This clonotype was observed a few times. The V call is TRBV10-3, the J call TRBJ2-7, with D hard to call. The germline V and J ends were trimmed by 10 bases and 2 bases, with 15 bases remaining between them. CDR3 length equals 13 residues. Germline values: CDR1 ENHRY, CDR2 SYGVKD. The CDR3 region has the DNA TGTGCCACCAGCAGTACATCTCCCTACGAGCAGTACTTC. It encodes CATSSTSPYEQYF.

This clonotype has a count of ten or more. V gene TRBV9 combines with J gene TRBJ2-5; D might be TRBD2 (5 bases). CDR3 size: 13 residues. Trimming cost V 0 bases and J 4 bases, with 7 bases left between them. Germline V CDR1 and CDR2: SGDLS, YYNGEE. Here the CDR3 reads CASSVDGLETQYF. CDR3 bases: TGTGCCAGCAGCGTAGATGGACTAGAGACCCAGTACTTC.

This chain joins TRBV18 and TRBJ2-4; 8 nucleotides agree with TRBD2. The DNA end lines up better with TRBJ2-7; the J call may be wrong. CDR3 length equals 14 residues. Germline-derived CDR1 and CDR2 are KGHSH and LQKENI. For the CDR3, the DNA is TGTGCCAGCTCCCCGGGAGGGGATAGGAGCGAGCAGTACTTC. It encodes CASSPGGDRSEQYF.